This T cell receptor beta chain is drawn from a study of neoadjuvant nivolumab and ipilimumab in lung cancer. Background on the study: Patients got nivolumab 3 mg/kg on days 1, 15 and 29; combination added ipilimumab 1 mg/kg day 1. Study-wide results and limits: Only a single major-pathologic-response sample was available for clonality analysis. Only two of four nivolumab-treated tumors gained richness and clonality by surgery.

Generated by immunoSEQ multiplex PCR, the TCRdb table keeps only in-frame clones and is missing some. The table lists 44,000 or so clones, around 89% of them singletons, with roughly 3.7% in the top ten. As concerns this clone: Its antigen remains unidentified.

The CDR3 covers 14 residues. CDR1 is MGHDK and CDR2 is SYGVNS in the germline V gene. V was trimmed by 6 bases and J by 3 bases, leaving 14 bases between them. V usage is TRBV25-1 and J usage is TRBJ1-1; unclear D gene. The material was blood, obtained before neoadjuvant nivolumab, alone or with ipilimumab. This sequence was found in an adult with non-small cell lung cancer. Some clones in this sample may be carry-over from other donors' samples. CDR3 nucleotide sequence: TGTGCCAGCAGATGCATCAGTTGGGACACTGAAGCTTTCTTT. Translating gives CASRCISWDTEAFF.